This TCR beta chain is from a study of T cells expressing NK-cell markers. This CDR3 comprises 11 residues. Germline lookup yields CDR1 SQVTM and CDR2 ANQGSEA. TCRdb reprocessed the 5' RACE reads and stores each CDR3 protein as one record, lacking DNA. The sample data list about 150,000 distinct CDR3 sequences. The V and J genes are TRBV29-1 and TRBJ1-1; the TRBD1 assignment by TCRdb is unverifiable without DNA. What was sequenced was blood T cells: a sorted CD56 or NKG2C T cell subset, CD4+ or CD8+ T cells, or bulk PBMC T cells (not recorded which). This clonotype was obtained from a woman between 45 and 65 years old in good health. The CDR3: CSPGGAGEAFF.